One T cell receptor (beta chain) is described in this entry. As processed by the authors: Amplification from reference gene primers served as the basis for estimated nucleated cell counts. Generated by immunoSEQ multiplex PCR, the TCRdb table keeps only in-frame clones and is missing some. The DNA gave D and trimming, while V, J and clone size come from that table. The table lists about 36,000 clones, less than 90% of them singletons, with 15% to 20% in the top ten. Unmatched junction bases numbered 6, after V lost 1 base and J lost 8 bases. This CDR3 spans 14 amino acids. Germline CDR1 and CDR2: LGHDT and YNNKEL (reference sequence). The sample comes from a study of blood T cell repertoires in COVID-19. About the study: There were acute and convalescent COVID-19 samples, and they came from the United States, Italy and Spain. From T cells, B-cell-depleted T cells, or PBMCs came the material, which was cDNA or gDNA.

This TCR derives from a man aged 65-85 years with acute or convalescent COVID-19. The sequenced material came from peripheral blood. This chain uses TRBV3-1 (or the pseudogene TRBV3-2) with TRBJ1-2; 8 bases line up with TRBD1. In DNA, the CDR3 is TGTGCCAGCAGCCAAGCTCAGGGGGCGAGCGGCTACACCTTC. This encodes CASSQAQGASGYTF.